This TCR beta chain was retrieved from a study of cytomegalovirus exposure and HLA in healthy donors. Per the germline V gene, CDR1 is SNHLY and CDR2 is FYNNEI. The V segment lost 6 bases and the J segment 8 bases; nucleotides outside the gene matches: 15. The CDR3 is 16 residues long. The PCR had 60 Vbeta and 13 Jbeta primers. Repertoires were generated with immunoSEQ multiplex PCR, while TCRdb's copy carries only in-frame clones and drops some. The sample has under 200,000 clones, around 80% seen once; the top ten hold around 1.9%. The origin of this receptor is a woman between 18 and 29 years old in good health and CMV-seropositive. Sample: PBMCs. V gene TRBV2 combines with J gene TRBJ1-4; TRBD1 matches 7 bases. CDR3 sequence reads: CASSLWIDRVDEKLFF. Written as DNA, the CDR3 is TGTGCCAGCAGCCTCTGGATTGACAGGGTCGACGAAAAACTGTTTTTT.